Listed below are T cell receptor beta chains from one sample, sequenced in a study of shared clonotypes between healthy human individuals. Sequenced by immunoSEQ multiplex PCR; TCRdb stores in-frame clones only, minus some. The sample consists of approximately 980,000 clones, less than 85% of them appearing once. The sample taken for sequencing was memory CD4+ T cells sorted from blood. The source of these receptors is a man between 18 and 35 years old in good health. The CDR3 runs from the conserved cysteine through the conserved F or W. The order of the fields is D gene, J gene, V gene, clone size, CDR3 DNA, CDR3 protein. D genes are given only for firm matches. Clone size is given for some rows only: seen once, a few or many times, or a class if the clone is expanded.

d_gene: TRBD2
j_gene: TRBJ2-5
v_gene: TRBV6-5
abundance: NA
CDR3nt: TGTGCCAGCAGGCTGGGACTAGCGGTACAAGAGACCCAGTACTTC
CDR3aa: CASRLGLAVQETQYF

d_gene: NA
j_gene: TRBJ1-6
v_gene: TRBV7-2
abundance: NA
CDR3nt: TGTGCCAGCAGCTCCGACCGCTCCTATAATTCACCCCTCCACTTT
CDR3aa: CASSSDRSYNSPLHF

d_gene: NA
j_gene: TRBJ1-2
v_gene: TRBV6-6
abundance: NA
CDR3nt: TGTGCCAGCAGTAGACAAGAGAACTATGGCTACACCTTC
CDR3aa: CASSRQENYGYTF

d_gene: NA
j_gene: TRBJ2-5
v_gene: TRBV10-3
abundance: few
CDR3nt: TGTGCCATCAGTGACGCGGCTGCAATGGGGGAGACCCAGTACTTC
CDR3aa: CAISDAAAMGETQYF

d_gene: TRBD1
j_gene: TRBJ1-5
v_gene: TRBV14
abundance: few
CDR3nt: TGTGCCATCACAAGGGACAGGGCGAATAGCAATCAGCCCCAGCATTTT
CDR3aa: CAITRDRANSNQPQHF

d_gene: TRBD1
j_gene: TRBJ2-1
v_gene: TRBV6-6
abundance: NA
CDR3nt: TGTGCCAGCAGGAGACAGGGGACGAGCTCCTACAATGAGCAGTTCTTC
CDR3aa: CASRRQGTSSYNEQFF

d_gene: TRBD1
j_gene: TRBJ2-7
v_gene: TRBV10-3
abundance: NA
CDR3nt: TGTGCCATCGCCCGGGGGACAGGGGGCTCCTACGAGCAGTACTTC
CDR3aa: CAIARGTGGSYEQYF

d_gene: TRBD2
j_gene: TRBJ2-3
v_gene: TRBV29-1
abundance: NA
CDR3nt: TGCAGCTCGGGGGGGAGGGCCACAGATACGCAGTATTTT
CDR3aa: CSSGGRATDTQYF

d_gene: TRBD1
j_gene: TRBJ1-2
v_gene: TRBV28
abundance: few
CDR3nt: TGTGCCAGCAGAACAGGGGACTATGGCTACACCTTC
CDR3aa: CASRTGDYGYTF

d_gene: TRBD2
j_gene: TRBJ2-7
v_gene: TRBV7-2
abundance: NA
CDR3nt: TGTGCCAGCAGCGTTAGGGGGCCTTCAGCGGGAGGGCCACGGGAGCAGTACTTC
CDR3aa: CASSVRGPSAGGPREQYF

d_gene: NA
j_gene: TRBJ2-2
v_gene: TRBV4-3
abundance: NA
CDR3nt: TGCGCCAGCAGCCAGTCAGGTGGCACCGGGGAGCTGTTTTTT
CDR3aa: CASSQSGGTGELFF

d_gene: TRBD2
j_gene: TRBJ2-1
v_gene: TRBV11-2
abundance: NA
CDR3nt: TGTGCCAGCAGCTCTCTAGCGGGAGGGCCAAGTCGGTTCTTC
CDR3aa: CASSSLAGGPSRFF

d_gene: NA
j_gene: TRBJ2-5
v_gene: TRBV4-1
abundance: NA
CDR3nt: TGCGCCAGCAGCCAATCTCCCCTCACAGGGTCAGAGACCCAGTACTTC
CDR3aa: CASSQSPLTGSETQYF

d_gene: NA
j_gene: TRBJ1-2
v_gene: TRBV6-1
abundance: few
CDR3nt: TGTGCCAGCAGTGAAGGGGGGCCGGCGGGTGGCTACACCTTC
CDR3aa: CASSEGGPAGGYTF

d_gene: TRBD1
j_gene: TRBJ1-3
v_gene: TRBV5-4
abundance: NA
CDR3nt: TGTGCCAGCAGCTACGGGACAGGAAAAGGGGCAGGAAACACCATATATTTT
CDR3aa: CASSYGTGKGAGNTIYF

d_gene: TRBD2
j_gene: TRBJ2-2
v_gene: TRBV5-1
abundance: NA
CDR3nt: TGCGCCAGCAGCTCGGGACTAGCGGGAGGGGTTCCCGGGGAGCTGTTTTTT
CDR3aa: CASSSGLAGGVPGELFF

d_gene: NA
j_gene: TRBJ1-1
v_gene: TRBV7-2
abundance: NA
CDR3nt: TGTGCCAGCACCCAAAGCCGGATGAACACTGAAGCTTTCTTT
CDR3aa: CASTQSRMNTEAFF

d_gene: TRBD1
j_gene: TRBJ1-1
v_gene: TRBV2
abundance: few
CDR3nt: TGTGCCAGCCTAAGGGAGACAGGGGGCACTGAAGCTTTCTTT
CDR3aa: CASLRETGGTEAFF

d_gene: TRBD1
j_gene: TRBJ2-7
v_gene: TRBV19
abundance: NA
CDR3nt: TGTGCCAGTAGTATAGGGGGCAGGGGGTCCGGCGAGCAGTACTTC
CDR3aa: CASSIGGRGSGEQYF

d_gene: TRBD2
j_gene: TRBJ2-2
v_gene: TRBV7-2
abundance: NA
CDR3nt: TGTGCCAGCTCTCTAGCGGGAGGAGGGGTCCCCGGGGAGCTGTTTTTT
CDR3aa: CASSLAGGGVPGELFF

d_gene: NA
j_gene: TRBJ2-3
v_gene: TRBV29-1
abundance: NA
CDR3nt: TGCAGCGTCGAGGAGGGGACAGATACGCAGTATTTT
CDR3aa: CSVEEGTDTQYF

d_gene: TRBD1
j_gene: TRBJ2-5
v_gene: TRBV10-2
abundance: NA
CDR3nt: TGCGCCAGCAGTCTACAGGGGGCCCAAGAGACCCAGTACTTC
CDR3aa: CASSLQGAQETQYF

d_gene: TRBD1
j_gene: TRBJ1-4
v_gene: TRBV14
abundance: NA
CDR3nt: TGTGCCAGCAGCCGCCTTACAGGGGGCGTCGGTGAAAAACTGTTTTTT
CDR3aa: CASSRLTGGVGEKLFF

d_gene: TRBD1
j_gene: TRBJ1-4
v_gene: TRBV4-1
abundance: once
CDR3nt: TGCGCCAGCAGCCAAGCCGGGACAGGGAATGAAAAACTGTTTTTT
CDR3aa: CASSQAGTGNEKLFF

d_gene: NA
j_gene: TRBJ2-3
v_gene: TRBV4-2
abundance: NA
CDR3nt: TGTGCCAGCAGCCAAGGAGAAACTAGCACAGATACGCAGTATTTT
CDR3aa: CASSQGETSTDTQYF

d_gene: TRBD1
j_gene: TRBJ2-7
v_gene: TRBV7-7
abundance: NA
CDR3nt: TGTGCTAGCAGCCTGGGACAGGGGGACGAGCAGTACTTC
CDR3aa: CASSLGQGDEQYF

d_gene: TRBD1
j_gene: TRBJ1-6
v_gene: TRBV6-1
abundance: few
CDR3nt: TGTGCCAGCAGTCCGTTGACAGGGAAGGGTTCACCCCTCCACTTT
CDR3aa: CASSPLTGKGSPLHF

d_gene: NA
j_gene: TRBJ1-2
v_gene: TRBV27
abundance: few
CDR3nt: TGTGCCAGCAGCAAACAGGGAATGGGGTCTAACTATGGCTACACCTTC
CDR3aa: CASSKQGMGSNYGYTF

d_gene: TRBD1
j_gene: TRBJ2-3
v_gene: TRBV5-6
abundance: NA
CDR3nt: TGTGCCAGCAGATACAGGGGCTATGCAGATACGCAGTATTTT
CDR3aa: CASRYRGYADTQYF

d_gene: NA
j_gene: TRBJ1-5
v_gene: TRBV19
abundance: few
CDR3nt: TGTGCCAGTACCACGACTAATCAGCCCCAGCATTTT
CDR3aa: CASTTTNQPQHF

d_gene: NA
j_gene: TRBJ2-3
v_gene: TRBV7-9
abundance: NA
CDR3nt: TGTGCCAGCAGGGCAACAGGGTATGGCACAGATACGCAGTATTTT
CDR3aa: CASRATGYGTDTQYF

d_gene: NA
j_gene: TRBJ1-1
v_gene: TRBV27
abundance: NA
CDR3nt: TGTGCCAGCACCCAAGTACAGGGGAACACTGAAGCTTTCTTT
CDR3aa: CASTQVQGNTEAFF

d_gene: NA
j_gene: TRBJ1-3
v_gene: TRBV6-5
abundance: NA
CDR3nt: TGTGCCAGCGGCCGGGTGGGGAATACCGGAAACACCATATATTTT
CDR3aa: CASGRVGNTGNTIYF

d_gene: NA
j_gene: TRBJ2-2
v_gene: TRBV6-1
abundance: NA
CDR3nt: TGTGCCAGCAGTCCCGGACAGACCACCGGGGAGCTGTTTTTT
CDR3aa: CASSPGQTTGELFF

d_gene: NA
j_gene: TRBJ1-1
v_gene: TRBV29-1
abundance: few
CDR3nt: TGCAGCGTTGACGGAGGGACTGAAGCTTTCTTT
CDR3aa: CSVDGGTEAFF

d_gene: NA
j_gene: TRBJ2-1
v_gene: TRBV6-6
abundance: NA
CDR3nt: TGTGCCAGCAGTTACGAGGGAAGGTCCTACAATGAGCAGTTCTTC
CDR3aa: CASSYEGRSYNEQFF

d_gene: NA
j_gene: TRBJ2-5
v_gene: TRBV5-1
abundance: NA
CDR3nt: TGCGCCAGCAGCTTGAAATTGGAGACCCAGTACTTC
CDR3aa: CASSLKLETQYF

d_gene: NA
j_gene: TRBJ1-4
v_gene: TRBV10-3
abundance: NA
CDR3nt: TGTGCCATCAAAGAAGATGATGAAAAACTGTTTTTT
CDR3aa: CAIKEDDEKLFF

d_gene: NA
j_gene: TRBJ1-4
v_gene: TRBV30
abundance: few
CDR3nt: TGTGCCTGGAGCGGGGGGAGTAATGAAAAACTGTTTTTT
CDR3aa: CAWSGGSNEKLFF

d_gene: TRBD2
j_gene: TRBJ2-3
v_gene: TRBV6-6
abundance: once
CDR3nt: TGTGCCAGCAGTCAGATCACTAGCGGGGGTTCGGATTTT
CDR3aa: CASSQITSGGSDF

d_gene: NA
j_gene: TRBJ2-1
v_gene: TRBV27
abundance: NA
CDR3nt: TGTGCCAGCAGGCTTGGCAGTAATGAGCAGTTCTTC
CDR3aa: CASRLGSNEQFF

d_gene: NA
j_gene: TRBJ1-5
v_gene: TRBV10-3
abundance: NA
CDR3nt: TGTGCCATCAGTGAACAACACAATAATCAGCCCCAGCATTTT
CDR3aa: CAISEQHNNQPQHF

d_gene: TRBD1
j_gene: TRBJ1-2
v_gene: TRBV28
abundance: NA
CDR3nt: TGTGCCAGCAGCCAGGGGGCGTTCGGCTACACCTTC
CDR3aa: CASSQGAFGYTF

d_gene: NA
j_gene: TRBJ1-1
v_gene: TRBV10-3
abundance: few
CDR3nt: TGTGCCATCAGCCCGGACGGGAACACTGAAGCTTTCTTT
CDR3aa: CAISPDGNTEAFF

d_gene: TRBD2
j_gene: TRBJ2-7
v_gene: TRBV6-6
abundance: NA
CDR3nt: TGTGCCAGCAGCTCGCATAGCGGGAGCTACGAGCAGTACTTC
CDR3aa: CASSSHSGSYEQYF

d_gene: NA
j_gene: TRBJ1-1
v_gene: TRBV6-1
abundance: NA
CDR3nt: TGTGCCAGCAGTGATTGGGGGTGGTTAGACACTGAAGCTTTCTTT
CDR3aa: CASSDWGWLDTEAFF

d_gene: TRBD2
j_gene: TRBJ2-1
v_gene: TRBV10-3
abundance: once
CDR3nt: TGTGCCATCACTAGGGGAGGGTCCTACAATGAGCAGTTCTTC
CDR3aa: CAITRGGSYNEQFF

d_gene: TRBD2
j_gene: TRBJ2-5
v_gene: TRBV9
abundance: NA
CDR3nt: TGTGCCAGCAGCGTAGGTACTAGCGCCCAAGAGACCCAGTACTTC
CDR3aa: CASSVGTSAQETQYF

d_gene: NA
j_gene: TRBJ2-3
v_gene: TRBV4-3
abundance: NA
CDR3nt: TGCGCCAGCAGCCAAGATGTAACTAGTTCCTTCCCCGATACGCAGTATTTT
CDR3aa: CASSQDVTSSFPDTQYF

d_gene: NA
j_gene: TRBJ1-2
v_gene: TRBV10-3
abundance: NA
CDR3nt: TGTGCCATCAGTGAAGGGACGGAGTCCTATGGCTACACCTTC
CDR3aa: CAISEGTESYGYTF

d_gene: NA
j_gene: TRBJ2-6
v_gene: TRBV7-3
abundance: NA
CDR3nt: TGTGCCAGCAGCCCACAGGCTAGCTCTGGGGCCAACGTCCTGACTTTC
CDR3aa: CASSPQASSGANVLTF

d_gene: TRBD1
j_gene: TRBJ1-4
v_gene: TRBV2
abundance: NA
CDR3nt: TGTGCCAGCAGCTCCGGGACAGGCCTTGCAACTAATGAAAAACTGTTTTTT
CDR3aa: CASSSGTGLATNEKLFF